This T cell receptor beta chain emerged from a study of cytomegalovirus exposure and HLA in healthy donors. Study results and caveats: A later analysis reportedly identified an Asian-associated ancestry cluster as carrying fewer N-insertions than the 666-donor mean. In a later analysis, specific HLA alleles were associated with 15,000 to 20,000 TCR beta sequences at a 0.05 false discovery rate. Generally TCR sequences proved uncommon, though certain public TCRs appeared in numerous donors. The likely explanation for a cluster of highly shared sequence variants was sequencing artifact.

Unmatched junction bases numbered 4, after V lost 5 bases and J lost 2 bases. The CDR3 contains 14 residues. Germline V gene lookup returns CDR1 SGHTA and CDR2 FQGNSA. PCR employed 60 Vbeta and 13 Jbeta primers. TCRdb's copy holds only in-frame clones and misses some; the assay was immunoSEQ multiplex PCR. The top ten clones hold 15% to 20% of a sample with 75,000 to 100,000 clones, more than 70% of them seen once. Concerning this clone itself: The antigen is unknown.

The receptor comes from a woman in her fifties or sixties in good health and CMV-seropositive. The chain links TRBV7-2 to TRBJ2-7; 9 bases fit TRBD1. Sequencing was carried out using PBMCs. The chain's CDR3 is CASSPRQGAYEQYF. In DNA form, the CDR3 reads TGTGCCAGCAGCCCCCGACAGGGGGCCTACGAGCAGTACTTC.